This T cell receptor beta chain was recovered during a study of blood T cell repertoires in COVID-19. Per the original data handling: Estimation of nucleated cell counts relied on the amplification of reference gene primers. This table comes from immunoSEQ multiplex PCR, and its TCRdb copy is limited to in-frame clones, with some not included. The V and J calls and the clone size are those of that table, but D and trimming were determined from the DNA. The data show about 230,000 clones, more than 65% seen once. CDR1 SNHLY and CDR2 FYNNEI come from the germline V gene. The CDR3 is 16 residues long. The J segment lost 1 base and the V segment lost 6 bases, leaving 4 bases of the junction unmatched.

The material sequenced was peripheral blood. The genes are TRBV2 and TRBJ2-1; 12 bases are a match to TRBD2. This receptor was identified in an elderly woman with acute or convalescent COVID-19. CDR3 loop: CASSRLAGESYNEQFF. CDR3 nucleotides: TGTGCCAGCAGCAGACTAGCGGGGGAGTCCTACAATGAGCAGTTCTTC.